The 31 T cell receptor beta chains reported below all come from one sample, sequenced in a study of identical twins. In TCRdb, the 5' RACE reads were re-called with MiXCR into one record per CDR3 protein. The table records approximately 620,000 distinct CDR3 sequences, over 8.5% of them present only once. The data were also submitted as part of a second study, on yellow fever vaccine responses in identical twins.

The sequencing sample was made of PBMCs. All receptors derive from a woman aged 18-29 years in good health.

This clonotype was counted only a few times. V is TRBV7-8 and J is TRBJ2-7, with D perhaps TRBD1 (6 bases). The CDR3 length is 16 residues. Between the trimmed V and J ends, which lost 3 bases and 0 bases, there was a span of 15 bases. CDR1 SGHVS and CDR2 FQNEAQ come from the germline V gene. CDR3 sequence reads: CASSFPRSGASYEQYF. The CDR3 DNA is TGTGCCAGCAGCTTTCCCCGGTCAGGGGCCTCCTACGAGCAGTACTTC. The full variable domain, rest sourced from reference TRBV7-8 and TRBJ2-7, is GAGVSQSPRYKVAKRGQDVALRCDPISGHVSLFWYQQALGQGPEFLTYFQNEAQLDKSGLPSDRFFAERPEGSVSTLKIQRTQQEDSAVYLCASSFPRSGASYEQYFGPGTRLTVT.

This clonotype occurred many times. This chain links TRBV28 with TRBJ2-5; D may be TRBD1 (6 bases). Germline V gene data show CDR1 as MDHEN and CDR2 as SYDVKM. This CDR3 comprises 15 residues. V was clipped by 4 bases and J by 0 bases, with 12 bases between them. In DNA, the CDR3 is TGTGCCAGCAGTTCTCGGACAGAATACCAAGAGACCCAGTACTTC. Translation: CASSSRTEYQETQYF.

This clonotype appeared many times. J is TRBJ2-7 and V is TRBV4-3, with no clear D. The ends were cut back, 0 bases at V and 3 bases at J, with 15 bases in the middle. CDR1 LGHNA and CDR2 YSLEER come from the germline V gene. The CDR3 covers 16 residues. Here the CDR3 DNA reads TGCGCCAGCAGCCAAGATTGGCCATCTAGATTCTACGAGCAGTACTTC. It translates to CASSQDWPSRFYEQYF.

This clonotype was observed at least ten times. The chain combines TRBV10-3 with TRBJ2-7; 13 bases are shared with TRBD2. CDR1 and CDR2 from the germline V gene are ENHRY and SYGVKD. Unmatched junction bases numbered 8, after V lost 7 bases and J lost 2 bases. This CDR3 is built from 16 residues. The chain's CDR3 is CAITRGLAGATYEQYF. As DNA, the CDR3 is TGTGCCATCACCAGAGGACTAGCGGGAGCTACCTACGAGCAGTACTTC.

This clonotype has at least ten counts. CDR3 sequence reads: CASSQDLSGYGYTF. The CDR3 nucleotides read TGTGCCAGCAGCCAAGATTTATCAGGCTATGGCTACACCTTC. This sequence joins TRBV4-2 and TRBJ1-2, with D unresolved. The CDR3 is made up of 14 amino acids. The V end was cut by 0 bases, the J end by 4 bases, with 9 bases between. The germline CDR1 and CDR2 sequences are LGHNA and YNFKEQ.

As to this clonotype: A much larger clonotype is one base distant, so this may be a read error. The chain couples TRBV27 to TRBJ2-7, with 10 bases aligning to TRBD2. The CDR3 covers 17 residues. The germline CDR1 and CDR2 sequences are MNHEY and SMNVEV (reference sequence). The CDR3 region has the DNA TGTGCCACCAGTCAAGGACTAGCGGAGGGGCATTCCTACGAGCAGTACTTC. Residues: CATSQGLAEGHSYEQYF.

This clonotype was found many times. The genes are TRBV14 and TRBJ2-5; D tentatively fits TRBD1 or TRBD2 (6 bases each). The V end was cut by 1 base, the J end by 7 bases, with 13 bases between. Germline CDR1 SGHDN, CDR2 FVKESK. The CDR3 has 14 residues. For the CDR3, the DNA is TGTGCCAGCAGCCAAGTCCGGGGGCTAGGGACCCAGTACTTC. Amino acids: CASSQVRGLGTQYF.

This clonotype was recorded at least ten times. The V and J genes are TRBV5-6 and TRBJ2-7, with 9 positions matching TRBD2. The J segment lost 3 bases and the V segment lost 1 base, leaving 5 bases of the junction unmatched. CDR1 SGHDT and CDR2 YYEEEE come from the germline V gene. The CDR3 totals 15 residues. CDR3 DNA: TGTGCCAGCAGCTTGCGGCGGGAGGGCTTCTACGAGCAGTACTTC. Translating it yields CASSLRREGFYEQYF. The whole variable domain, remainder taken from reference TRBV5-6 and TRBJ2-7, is DAGVTQSPTHLIKTRGQQVTLRCSPKSGHDTVSWYQQALGQGPQFIFQYYEEEERQRGNFPDRFSGHQFPNYSSELNVNALLLGDSALYLCASSLRREGFYEQYFGPGTRLTVT.

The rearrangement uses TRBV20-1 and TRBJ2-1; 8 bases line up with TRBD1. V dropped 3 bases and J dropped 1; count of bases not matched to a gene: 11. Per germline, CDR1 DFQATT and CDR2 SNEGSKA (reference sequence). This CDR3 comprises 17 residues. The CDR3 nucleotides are TGCAGTGCTAGGGACAGGGTTCGAAGTTTATCCTACAATGAGCAGTTCTTC. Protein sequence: CSARDRVRSLSYNEQFF.

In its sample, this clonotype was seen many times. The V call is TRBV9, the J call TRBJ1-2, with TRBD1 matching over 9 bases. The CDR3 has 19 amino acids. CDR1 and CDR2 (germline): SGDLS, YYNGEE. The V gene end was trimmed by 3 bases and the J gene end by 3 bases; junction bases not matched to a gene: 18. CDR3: CASSGPHQPQGARDYGYTF. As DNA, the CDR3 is TGTGCCAGCAGCGGGCCCCATCAACCACAGGGGGCAAGAGACTATGGCTACACCTTC.

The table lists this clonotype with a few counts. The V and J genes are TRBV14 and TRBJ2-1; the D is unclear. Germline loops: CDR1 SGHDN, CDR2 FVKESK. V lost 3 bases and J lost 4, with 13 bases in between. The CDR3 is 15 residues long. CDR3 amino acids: CASSQGHPAYNEQFF. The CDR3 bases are TGTGCCAGCAGCCAGGGCCACCCGGCGTACAATGAGCAGTTCTTC.

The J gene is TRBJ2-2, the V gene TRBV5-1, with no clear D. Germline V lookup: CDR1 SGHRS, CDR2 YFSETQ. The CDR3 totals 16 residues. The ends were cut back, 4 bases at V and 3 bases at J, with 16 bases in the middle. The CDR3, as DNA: TGCGCCAGCAGCGAAAAAATCCCCGTCCACACCGGGGAGCTGTTTTTT. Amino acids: CASSEKIPVHTGELFF.

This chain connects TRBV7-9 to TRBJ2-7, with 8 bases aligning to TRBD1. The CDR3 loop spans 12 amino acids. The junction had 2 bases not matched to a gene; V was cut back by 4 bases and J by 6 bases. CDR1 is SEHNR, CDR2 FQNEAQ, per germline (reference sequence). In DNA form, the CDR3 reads TGTGCCAGCAGCTGGACAGGGATCGAGCAGTACTTC. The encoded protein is CASSWTGIEQYF.

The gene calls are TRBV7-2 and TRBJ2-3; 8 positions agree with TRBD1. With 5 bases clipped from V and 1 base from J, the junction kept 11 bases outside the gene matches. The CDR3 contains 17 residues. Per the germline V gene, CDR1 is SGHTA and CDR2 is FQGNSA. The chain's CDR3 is CASSPFRSDRGTDTQYF. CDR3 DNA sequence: TGTGCCAGCAGCCCTTTTCGTTCGGACAGGGGCACAGATACGCAGTATTTT. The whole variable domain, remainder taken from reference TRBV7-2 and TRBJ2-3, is GAGVSQSPSNKVTEKGKDVELRCDPISGHTALYWYRQSLGQGLEFLIYFQGNSAPDKSGLPSDRFSAERTGGSVSTLTIQRTQQEDSAVYLCASSPFRSDRGTDTQYFGPGTRLTVL.

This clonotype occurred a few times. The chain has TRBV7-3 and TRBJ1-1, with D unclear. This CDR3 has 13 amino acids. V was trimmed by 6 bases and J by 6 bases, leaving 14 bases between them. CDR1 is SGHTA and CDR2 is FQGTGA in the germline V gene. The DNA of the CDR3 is TGTGCCAGCAGACGACAAATTTATGCTGAAGCTTTCTTT. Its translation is CASRRQIYAEAFF.

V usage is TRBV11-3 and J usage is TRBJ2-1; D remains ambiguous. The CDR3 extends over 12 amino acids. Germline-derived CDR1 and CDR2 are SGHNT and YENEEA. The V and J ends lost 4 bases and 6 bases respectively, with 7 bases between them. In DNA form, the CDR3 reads TGTGCCAGCAGCTCTTATAGCAATGAGCAGTTCTTC. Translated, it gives CASSSYSNEQFF.

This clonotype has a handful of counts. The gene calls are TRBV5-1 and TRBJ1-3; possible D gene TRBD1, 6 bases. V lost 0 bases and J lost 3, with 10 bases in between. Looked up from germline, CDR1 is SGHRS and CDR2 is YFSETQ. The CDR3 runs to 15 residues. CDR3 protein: CASSLESGDGNTIYF. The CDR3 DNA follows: TGCGCCAGCAGCTTGGAATCAGGGGATGGAAACACCATATATTTT. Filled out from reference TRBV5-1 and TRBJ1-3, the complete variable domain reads KAGVTQTPRYLIKTRGQQVTLSCSPISGHRSVSWYQQTPGQGLQFLFEYFSETQRNKGNFPGRFSGRQFSNSRSEMNVSTLELGDSALYLCASSLESGDGNTIYFGEGSWLTVV.

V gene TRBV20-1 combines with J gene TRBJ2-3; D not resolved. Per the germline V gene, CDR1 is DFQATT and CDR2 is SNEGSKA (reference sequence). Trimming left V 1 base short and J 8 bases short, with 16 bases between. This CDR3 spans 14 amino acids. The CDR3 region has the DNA TGCAGTGCTAGAGCCTCCGGTGGGTACGGTACGCAGTATTTT. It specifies CSARASGGYGTQYF.

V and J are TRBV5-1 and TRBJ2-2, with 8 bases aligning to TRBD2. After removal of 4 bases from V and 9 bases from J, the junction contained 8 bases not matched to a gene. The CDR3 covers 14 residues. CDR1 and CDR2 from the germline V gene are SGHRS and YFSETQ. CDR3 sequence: CASSRERLARELFF. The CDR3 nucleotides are TGCGCCAGCAGCCGAGAGAGACTAGCGAGGGAGCTGTTTTTT.

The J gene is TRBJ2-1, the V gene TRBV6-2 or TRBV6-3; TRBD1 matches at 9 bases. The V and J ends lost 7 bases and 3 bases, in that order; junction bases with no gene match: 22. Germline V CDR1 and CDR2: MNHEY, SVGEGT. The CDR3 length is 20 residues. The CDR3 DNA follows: TGTGCCAGCACTCCCCTTGGGGGACAGGGTAGTCCTGGGGACTACAATGAGCAGTTCTTC. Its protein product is CASTPLGGQGSPGDYNEQFF.

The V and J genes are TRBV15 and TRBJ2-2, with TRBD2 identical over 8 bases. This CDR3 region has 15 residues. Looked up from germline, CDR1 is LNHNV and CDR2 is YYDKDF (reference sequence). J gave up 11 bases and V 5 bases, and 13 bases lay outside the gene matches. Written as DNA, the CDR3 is TGTGCCACCAGCCCAGCGGGAGACGTCTTACTTGAGCTGTTTTTT. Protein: CATSPAGDVLLELFF.

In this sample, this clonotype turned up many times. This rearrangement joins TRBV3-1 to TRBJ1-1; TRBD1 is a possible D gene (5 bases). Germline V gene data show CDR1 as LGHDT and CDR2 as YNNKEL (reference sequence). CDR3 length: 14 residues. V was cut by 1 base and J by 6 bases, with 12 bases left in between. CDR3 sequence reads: CASSQARGWSEAFF. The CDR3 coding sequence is TGTGCCAGCAGCCAAGCTCGGGGGTGGTCTGAAGCTTTCTTT.

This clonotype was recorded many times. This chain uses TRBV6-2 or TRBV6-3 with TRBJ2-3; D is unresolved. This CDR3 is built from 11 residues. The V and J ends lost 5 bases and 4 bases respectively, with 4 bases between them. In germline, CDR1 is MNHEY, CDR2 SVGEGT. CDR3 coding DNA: TGTGCCAGCAGTCGGGCAGATACGCAGTATTTT. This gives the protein CASSRADTQYF.

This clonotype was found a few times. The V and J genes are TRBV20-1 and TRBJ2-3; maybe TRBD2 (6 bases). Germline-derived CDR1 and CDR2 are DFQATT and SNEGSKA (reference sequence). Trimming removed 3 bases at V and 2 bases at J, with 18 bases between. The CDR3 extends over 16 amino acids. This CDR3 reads CSASGPSDLLTDTQYF. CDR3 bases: TGCAGTGCTAGTGGGCCTAGCGACCTTCTCACAGATACGCAGTATTTT.

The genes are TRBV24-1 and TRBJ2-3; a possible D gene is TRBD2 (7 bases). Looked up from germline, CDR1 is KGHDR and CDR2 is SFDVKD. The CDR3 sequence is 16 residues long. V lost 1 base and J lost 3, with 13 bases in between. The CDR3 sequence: CATSDLGGAGTDTQYF. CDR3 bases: TGTGCCACCAGTGATTTAGGGGGGGCCGGTACAGATACGCAGTATTTT.

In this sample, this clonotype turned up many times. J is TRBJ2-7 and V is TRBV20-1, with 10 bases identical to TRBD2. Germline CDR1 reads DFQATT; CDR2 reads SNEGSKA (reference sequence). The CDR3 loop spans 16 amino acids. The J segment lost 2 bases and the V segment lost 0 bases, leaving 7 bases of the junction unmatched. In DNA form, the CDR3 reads TGCAGTGCTAGAGACTTGCTAGCGGGAGAGACCTACGAGCAGTACTTC. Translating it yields CSARDLLAGETYEQYF.

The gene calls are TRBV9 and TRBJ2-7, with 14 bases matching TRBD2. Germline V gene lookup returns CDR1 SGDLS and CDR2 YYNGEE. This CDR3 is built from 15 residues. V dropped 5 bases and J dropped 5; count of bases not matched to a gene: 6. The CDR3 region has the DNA TGTGCCAGCAGTAGGGGACTAGCGGGGGTCCACGAGCAGTACTTC. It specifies CASSRGLAGVHEQYF.

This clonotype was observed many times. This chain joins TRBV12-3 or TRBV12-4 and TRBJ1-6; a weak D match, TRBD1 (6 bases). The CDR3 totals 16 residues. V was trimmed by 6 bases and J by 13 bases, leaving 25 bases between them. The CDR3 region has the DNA TGTGCCAGCAGATTTGGGGGGAGACAGGCCATCACCCCCCTCCACTTT. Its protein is CASRFGGRQAITPLHF.

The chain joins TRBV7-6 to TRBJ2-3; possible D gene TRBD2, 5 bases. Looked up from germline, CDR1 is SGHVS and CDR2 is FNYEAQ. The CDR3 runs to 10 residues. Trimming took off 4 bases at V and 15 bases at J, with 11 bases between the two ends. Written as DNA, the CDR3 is TGTGCCAGCAGCTCGGGATCTCTTTATTTT. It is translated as CASSSGSLYF.

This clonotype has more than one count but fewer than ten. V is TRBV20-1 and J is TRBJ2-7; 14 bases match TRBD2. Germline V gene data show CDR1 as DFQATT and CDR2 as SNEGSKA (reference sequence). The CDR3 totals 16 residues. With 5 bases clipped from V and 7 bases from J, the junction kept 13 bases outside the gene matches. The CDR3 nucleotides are TGCAGTGCTCCGCCCGAAACGGGACTAGCGGGAGAGGAGCAGTACTTC. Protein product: CSAPPETGLAGEEQYF.

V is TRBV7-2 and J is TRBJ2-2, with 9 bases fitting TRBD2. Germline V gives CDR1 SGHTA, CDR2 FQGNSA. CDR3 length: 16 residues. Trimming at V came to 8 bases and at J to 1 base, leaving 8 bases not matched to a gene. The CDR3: CASRKIAGENTGELFF. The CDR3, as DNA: TGTGCCAGCCGAAAAATAGCGGGGGAGAACACCGGGGAGCTGTTTTTT.